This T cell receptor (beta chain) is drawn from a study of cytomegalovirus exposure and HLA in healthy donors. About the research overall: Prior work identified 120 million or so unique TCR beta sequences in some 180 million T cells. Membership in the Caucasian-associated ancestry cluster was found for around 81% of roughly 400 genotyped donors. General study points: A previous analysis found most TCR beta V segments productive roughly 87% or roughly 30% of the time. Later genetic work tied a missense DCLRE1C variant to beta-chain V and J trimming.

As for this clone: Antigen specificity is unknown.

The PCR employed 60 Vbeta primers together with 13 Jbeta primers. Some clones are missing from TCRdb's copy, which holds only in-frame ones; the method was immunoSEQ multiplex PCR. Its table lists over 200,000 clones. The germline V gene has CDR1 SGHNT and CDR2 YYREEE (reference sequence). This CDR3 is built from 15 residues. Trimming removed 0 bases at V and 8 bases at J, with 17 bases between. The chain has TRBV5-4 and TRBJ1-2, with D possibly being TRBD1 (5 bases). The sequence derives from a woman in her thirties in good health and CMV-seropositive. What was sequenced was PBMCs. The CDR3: CASSLELRAGQGYTF. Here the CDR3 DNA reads TGTGCCAGCAGCTTGGAGCTCCGGGCAGGGCAAGGCTACACCTTC. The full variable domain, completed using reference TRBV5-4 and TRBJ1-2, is ETGVTQSPTHLIKTRGQQVTLRCSSQSGHNTVSWYQQALGQGPQFIFQYYREEENGRGNFPPRFSGLQFPNYSSELNVNALELDDSALYLCASSLELRAGQGYTFGSGTRLTVV.